Sequencing of this TCR beta chain was carried out in a study of cytomegalovirus exposure and HLA in healthy donors. The V segment lost 5 bases and the J segment 1 base; nucleotides outside the gene matches: 15. The CDR3 totals 17 residues. Germline V gene data show CDR1 as SQVTM and CDR2 as ANQGSEA. The PCR ran on 60 Vbeta and 13 Jbeta primers. Sequenced by immunoSEQ multiplex PCR; TCRdb stores in-frame clones only, minus some. The sample carries 100,000 to 150,000 clones, around 80% recorded once. This TCR was recovered from a man aged 25-40 years in good health and CMV-seropositive. Sequencing used PBMCs. The chain joins TRBV29-1 to TRBJ1-1; 8 bases align to TRBD1. DNA for the CDR3: TGCAGCGTTTATCCCCCACGGTTGACAGGGGAGAACACTGAAGCTTTCTTT. This translates into CSVYPPRLTGENTEAFF. The full variable domain, its missing parts supplied by reference TRBV29-1 and TRBJ1-1, is SAVISQKPSRDICQRGTSLTIQCQVDSQVTMMFWYRQQPGQSLTLIATANQGSEATYESGFVIDKFPISRPNLTFSTLTVSNMSPEDSSIYLCSVYPPRLTGENTEAFFGQGTRLTVV.